This T cell receptor beta chain is from a study of cytomegalovirus exposure and HLA in healthy donors. Germline values: CDR1 SGHRS, CDR2 YFSETQ. This CDR3 is built from 12 residues. V was clipped by 3 bases and J by 7 bases, with 8 bases between them. Overall study findings and caveats: Most subjects' HLA-A and HLA-B alleles were reportedly predicted from TCR beta sequences.

Use of 60 Vbeta and 13 Jbeta primers characterized the PCR. Clones were sequenced by immunoSEQ multiplex PCR, and TCRdb holds only the in-frame ones, with some missing. The sample includes around 200,000 clones. Comments on this clone: The antigen remains undetermined. Additional DNA sequences in this sample encode the identical CDR3.

The receptor was isolated from a girl aged 2-10 years in good health and CMV-seropositive. The rearrangement joins TRBV5-1 to TRBJ2-1; D ambiguous. Sample: PBMCs. The CDR3 region has the DNA TGCGCCAGCAGCTCCTCGGGTAATGAGCAGTTCTTC. Amino acid sequence: CASSSSGNEQFF.